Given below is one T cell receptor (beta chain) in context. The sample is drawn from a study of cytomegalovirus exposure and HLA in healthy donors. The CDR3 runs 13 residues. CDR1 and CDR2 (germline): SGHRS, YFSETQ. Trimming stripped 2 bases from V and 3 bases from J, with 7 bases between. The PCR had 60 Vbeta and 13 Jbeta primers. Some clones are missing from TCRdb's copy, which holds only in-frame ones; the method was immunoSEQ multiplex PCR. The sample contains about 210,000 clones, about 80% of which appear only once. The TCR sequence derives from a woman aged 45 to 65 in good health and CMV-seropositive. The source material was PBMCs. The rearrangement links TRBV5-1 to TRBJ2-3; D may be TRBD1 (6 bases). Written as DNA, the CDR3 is TGCGCCAGCAGCTTAGACAGGACAGATACGCAGTATTTT. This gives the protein CASSLDRTDTQYF.